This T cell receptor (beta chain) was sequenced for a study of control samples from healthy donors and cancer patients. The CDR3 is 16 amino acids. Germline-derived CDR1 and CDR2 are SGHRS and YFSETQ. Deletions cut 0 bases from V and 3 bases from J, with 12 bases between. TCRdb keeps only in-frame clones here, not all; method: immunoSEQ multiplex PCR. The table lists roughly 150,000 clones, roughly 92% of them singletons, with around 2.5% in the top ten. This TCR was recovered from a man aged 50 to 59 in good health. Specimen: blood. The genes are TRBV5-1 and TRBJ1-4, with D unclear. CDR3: CASSLALAGANEKLFF. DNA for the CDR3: TGCGCCAGCAGCTTGGCCTTGGCAGGAGCTAATGAAAAACTGTTTTTT.